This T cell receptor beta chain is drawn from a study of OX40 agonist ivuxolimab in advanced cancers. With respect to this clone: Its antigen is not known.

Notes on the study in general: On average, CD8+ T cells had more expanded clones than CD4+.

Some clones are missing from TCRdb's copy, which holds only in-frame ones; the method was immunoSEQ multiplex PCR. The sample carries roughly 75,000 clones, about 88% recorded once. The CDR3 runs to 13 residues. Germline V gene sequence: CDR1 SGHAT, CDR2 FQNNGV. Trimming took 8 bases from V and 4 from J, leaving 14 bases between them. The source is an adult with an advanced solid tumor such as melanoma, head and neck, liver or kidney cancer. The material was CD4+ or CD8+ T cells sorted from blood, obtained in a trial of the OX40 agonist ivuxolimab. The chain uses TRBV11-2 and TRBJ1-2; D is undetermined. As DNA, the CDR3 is TGTGCCAGCTCTGACTCGTCTAGCTATGGCTACACCTTC. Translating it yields CASSDSSSYGYTF.